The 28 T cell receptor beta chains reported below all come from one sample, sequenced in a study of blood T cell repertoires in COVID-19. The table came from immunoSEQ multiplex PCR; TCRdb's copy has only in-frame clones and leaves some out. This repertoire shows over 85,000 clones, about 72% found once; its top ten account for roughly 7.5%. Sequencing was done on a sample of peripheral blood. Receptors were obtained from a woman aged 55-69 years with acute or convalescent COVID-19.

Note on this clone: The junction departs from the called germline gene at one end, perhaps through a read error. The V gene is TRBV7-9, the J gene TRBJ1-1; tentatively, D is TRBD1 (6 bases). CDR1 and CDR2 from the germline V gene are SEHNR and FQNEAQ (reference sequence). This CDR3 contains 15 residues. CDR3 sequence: CASILFSAGATEAFF. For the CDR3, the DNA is TGTGCCAGCATCTTATTCTCGGCGGGGGCTACTGAAGCTTTCTTT.

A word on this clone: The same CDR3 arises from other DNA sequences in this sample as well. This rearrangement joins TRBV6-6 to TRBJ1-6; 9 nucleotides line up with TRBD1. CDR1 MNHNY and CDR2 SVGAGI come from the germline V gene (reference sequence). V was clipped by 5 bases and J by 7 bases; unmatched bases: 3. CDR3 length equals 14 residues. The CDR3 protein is CASSPGQGNSPLHF. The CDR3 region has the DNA TGTGCCAGCAGTCCGGGACAGGGAAATTCACCCCTCCACTTT.

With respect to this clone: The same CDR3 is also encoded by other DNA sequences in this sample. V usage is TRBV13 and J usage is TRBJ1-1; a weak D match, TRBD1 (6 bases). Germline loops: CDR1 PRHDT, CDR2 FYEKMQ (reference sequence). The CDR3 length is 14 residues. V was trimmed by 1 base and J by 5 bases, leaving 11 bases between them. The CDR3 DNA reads TGTGCCAGCAGCTTAGCAGGGGCTGGGACTGAAGCTTTCTTT. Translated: CASSLAGAGTEAFF.

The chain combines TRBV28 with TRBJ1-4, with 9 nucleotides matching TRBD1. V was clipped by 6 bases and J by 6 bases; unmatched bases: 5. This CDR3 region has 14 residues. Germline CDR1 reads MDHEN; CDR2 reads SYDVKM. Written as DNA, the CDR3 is TGTGCCAGCAGCCCCTGGACAGGGGATGAAAAACTGTTTTTT. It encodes CASSPWTGDEKLFF.

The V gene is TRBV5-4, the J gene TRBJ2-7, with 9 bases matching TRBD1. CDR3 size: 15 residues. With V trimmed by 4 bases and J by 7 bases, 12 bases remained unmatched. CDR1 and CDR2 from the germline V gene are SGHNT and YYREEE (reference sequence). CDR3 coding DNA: TGTGCCAGCAGCCCGAGGGGACAGGGAACGTGGGAGCAGTACTTC. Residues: CASSPRGQGTWEQYF.

The CDR3 nucleotides read TGTGCCAGCAGTTGGGGGACTCGGGTGAACACTGAAGCTTTCTTT. The encoded protein is CASSWGTRVNTEAFF. This chain connects TRBV6-7 to TRBJ1-1; maybe TRBD1 (5 bases). TRBV6-7 is an ORF; its function is uncertain. V dropped 4 bases and J dropped 0 bases, with 12 bases sitting between them. CDR3 size: 15 residues.

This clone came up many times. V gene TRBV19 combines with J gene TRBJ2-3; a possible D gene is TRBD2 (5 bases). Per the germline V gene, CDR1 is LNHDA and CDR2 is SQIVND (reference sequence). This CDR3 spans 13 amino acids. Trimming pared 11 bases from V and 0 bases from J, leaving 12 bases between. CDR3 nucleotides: TGTGCCTCACGGCCGGGAAGCACAGATACGCAGTATTTT. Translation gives CASRPGSTDTQYF.

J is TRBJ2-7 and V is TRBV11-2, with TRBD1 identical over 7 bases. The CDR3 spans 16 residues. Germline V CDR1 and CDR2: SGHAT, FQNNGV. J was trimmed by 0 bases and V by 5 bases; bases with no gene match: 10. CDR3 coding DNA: TGTGCCAGCAGCCCCATAAAAAGACAGGGCTCCTACGAGCAGTACTTC. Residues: CASSPIKRQGSYEQYF.

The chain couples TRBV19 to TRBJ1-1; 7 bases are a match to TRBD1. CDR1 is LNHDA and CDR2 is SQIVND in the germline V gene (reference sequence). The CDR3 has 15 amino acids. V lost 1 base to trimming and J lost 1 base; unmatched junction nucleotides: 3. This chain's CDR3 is CASSIVNRGNTEAFF. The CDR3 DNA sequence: TGTGCCAGTAGTATAGTAAACAGGGGGAACACTGAAGCTTTCTTT.

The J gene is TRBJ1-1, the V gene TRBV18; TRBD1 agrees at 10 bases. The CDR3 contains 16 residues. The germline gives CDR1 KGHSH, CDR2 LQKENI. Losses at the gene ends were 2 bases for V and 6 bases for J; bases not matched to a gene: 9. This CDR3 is CASSPNLRTGGSEAFF. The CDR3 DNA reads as TGTGCCAGCTCACCAAATCTCAGGACAGGGGGATCTGAAGCTTTCTTT. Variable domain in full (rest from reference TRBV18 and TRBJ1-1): NAGVMQNPRHLVRRRGQEARLRCSPMKGHSHVYWYRQLPEEGLKFMVYLQKENIIDESGMPKERFSAEFPKEGPSILRIQQVVRGDSAAYFCASSPNLRTGGSEAFFGQGTRLTVV.

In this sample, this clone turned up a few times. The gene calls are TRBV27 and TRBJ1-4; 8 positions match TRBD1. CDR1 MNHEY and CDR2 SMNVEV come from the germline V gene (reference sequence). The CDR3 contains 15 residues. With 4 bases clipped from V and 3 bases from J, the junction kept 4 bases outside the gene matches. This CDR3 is CASSWKGQANEKLFF. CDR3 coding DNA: TGTGCCAGCAGTTGGAAGGGACAGGCTAATGAAAAACTGTTTTTT.

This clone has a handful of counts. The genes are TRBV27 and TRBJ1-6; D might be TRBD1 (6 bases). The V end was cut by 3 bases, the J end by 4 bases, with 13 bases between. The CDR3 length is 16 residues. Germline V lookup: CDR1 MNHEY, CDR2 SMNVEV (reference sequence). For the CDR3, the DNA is TGTGCCAGCAGTTTGGGGGGGGCGCGTTATAATTCACCCCTCCACTTT. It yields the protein CASSLGGARYNSPLHF.

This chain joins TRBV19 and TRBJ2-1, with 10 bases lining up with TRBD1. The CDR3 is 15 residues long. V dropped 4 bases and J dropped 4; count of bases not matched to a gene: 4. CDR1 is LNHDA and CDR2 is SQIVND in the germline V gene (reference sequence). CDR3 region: CASSRGTGVYNEQFF. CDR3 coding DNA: TGTGCCAGTAGTAGGGGGACAGGGGTTTACAATGAGCAGTTCTTC.

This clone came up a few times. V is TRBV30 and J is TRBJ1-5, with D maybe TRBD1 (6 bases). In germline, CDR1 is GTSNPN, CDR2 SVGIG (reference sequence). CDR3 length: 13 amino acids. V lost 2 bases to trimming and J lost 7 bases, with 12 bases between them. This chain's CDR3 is CAWSTGRGQPQHF. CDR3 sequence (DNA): TGTGCCTGGAGTACAGGGCGGGGGCAGCCCCAGCATTTT.

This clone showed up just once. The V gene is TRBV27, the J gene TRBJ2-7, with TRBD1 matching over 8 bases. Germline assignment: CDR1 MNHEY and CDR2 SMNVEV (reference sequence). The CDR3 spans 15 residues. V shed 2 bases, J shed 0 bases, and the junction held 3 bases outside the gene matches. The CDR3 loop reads CASSLAGGSSYEQYF. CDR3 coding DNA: TGTGCCAGCAGTTTAGCAGGGGGCTCCTCCTACGAGCAGTACTTC.

The CDR3 region has the DNA TGTGCCAGCCGGGACAGCTCCTACGAGCAGTACTTC. The encoded protein is CASRDSSYEQYF. This sequence joins TRBV6-5 and TRBJ2-7; 7 bases align to TRBD1. The CDR3 consists of 12 residues. CDR1 is MNHEY, CDR2 SVGAGI, per germline. The V segment lost 8 bases and the J segment 0 bases; nucleotides outside the gene matches: 1.

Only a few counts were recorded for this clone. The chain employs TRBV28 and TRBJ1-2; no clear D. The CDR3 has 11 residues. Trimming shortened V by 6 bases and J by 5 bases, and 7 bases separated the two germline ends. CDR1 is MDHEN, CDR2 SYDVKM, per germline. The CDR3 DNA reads TGTGCCAGCAGCGGTTGGTATGGCTACACCTTC. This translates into CASSGWYGYTF.

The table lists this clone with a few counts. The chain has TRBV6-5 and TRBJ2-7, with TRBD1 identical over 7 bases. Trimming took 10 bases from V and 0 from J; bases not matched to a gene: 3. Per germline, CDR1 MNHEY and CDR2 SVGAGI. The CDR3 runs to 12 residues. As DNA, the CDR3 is TGTGCCATCCGGGACAGCTCCTACGAGCAGTACTTC. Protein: CAIRDSSYEQYF.

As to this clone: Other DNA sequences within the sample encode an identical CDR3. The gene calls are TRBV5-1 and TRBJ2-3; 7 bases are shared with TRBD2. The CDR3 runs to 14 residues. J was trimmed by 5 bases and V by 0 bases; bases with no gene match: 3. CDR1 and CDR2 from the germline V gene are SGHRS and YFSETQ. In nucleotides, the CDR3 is TGCGCCAGCAGCTTGGCGGGGGGACGAGATACGCAGTATTTT. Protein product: CASSLAGGRDTQYF.

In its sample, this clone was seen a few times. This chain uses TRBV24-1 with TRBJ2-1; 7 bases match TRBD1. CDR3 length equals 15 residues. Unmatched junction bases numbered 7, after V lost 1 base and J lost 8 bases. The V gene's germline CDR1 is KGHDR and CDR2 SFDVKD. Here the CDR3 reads CATSDLDRVADEQFF. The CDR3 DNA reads TGTGCCACCAGTGATTTAGACAGGGTGGCGGATGAGCAGTTCTTC.

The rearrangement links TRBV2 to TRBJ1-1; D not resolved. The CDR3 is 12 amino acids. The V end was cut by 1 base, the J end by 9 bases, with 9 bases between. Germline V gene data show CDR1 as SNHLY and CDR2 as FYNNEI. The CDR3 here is CASSEGRGKAFF. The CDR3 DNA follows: TGTGCCAGCAGTGAAGGGCGGGGAAAAGCTTTCTTT.

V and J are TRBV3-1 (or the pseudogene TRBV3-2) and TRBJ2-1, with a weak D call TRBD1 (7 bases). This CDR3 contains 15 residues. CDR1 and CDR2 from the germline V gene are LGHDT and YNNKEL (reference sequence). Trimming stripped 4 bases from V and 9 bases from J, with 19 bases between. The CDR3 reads CASSPAGGTAGEQFF. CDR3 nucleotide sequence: TGTGCCAGCAGCCCTGCCGGAGGGACAGCCGGTGAGCAGTTCTTC.

CDR3 protein: CASSRGLTNTGELFF. CDR3 coding DNA: TGTGCCAGCAGTAGGGGGCTGACGAACACCGGGGAGCTGTTTTTT. The chain is built from TRBV6-2 or TRBV6-3 and TRBJ2-2; 7 bases are shared with TRBD1. This CDR3 region has 15 residues. V was clipped by 5 bases and J by 0 bases; unmatched bases: 3. CDR1 and CDR2 (germline): MNHEY, SVGEGT.

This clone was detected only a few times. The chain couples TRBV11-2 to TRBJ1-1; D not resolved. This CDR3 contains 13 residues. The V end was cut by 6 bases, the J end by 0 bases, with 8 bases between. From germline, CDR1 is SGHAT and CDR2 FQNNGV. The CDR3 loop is CASSGLLNTEAFF. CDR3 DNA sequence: TGTGCCAGCAGTGGGCTTTTGAACACTGAAGCTTTCTTT.

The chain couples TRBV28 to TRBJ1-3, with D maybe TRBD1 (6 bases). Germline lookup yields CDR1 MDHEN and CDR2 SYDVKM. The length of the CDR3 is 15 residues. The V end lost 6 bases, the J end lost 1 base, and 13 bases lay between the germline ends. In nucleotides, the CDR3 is TGTGCCAGCAGCGAACAGGGAAGATCTGGAAACACCATATATTTT. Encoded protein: CASSEQGRSGNTIYF.

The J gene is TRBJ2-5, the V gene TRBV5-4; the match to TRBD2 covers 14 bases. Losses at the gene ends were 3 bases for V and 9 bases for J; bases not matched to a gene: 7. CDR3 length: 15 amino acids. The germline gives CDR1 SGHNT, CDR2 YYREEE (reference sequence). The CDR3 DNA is TGTGCCAGCAGCTCGACGACTAGCGGGGGGGGCCCCCAGTACTTC. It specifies CASSSTTSGGGPQYF. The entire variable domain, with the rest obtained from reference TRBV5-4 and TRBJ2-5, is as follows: ETGVTQSPTHLIKTRGQQVTLRCSSQSGHNTVSWYQQALGQGPQFIFQYYREEENGRGNFPPRFSGLQFPNYSSELNVNALELDDSALYLCASSSTTSGGGPQYFGPGTRLLVL.

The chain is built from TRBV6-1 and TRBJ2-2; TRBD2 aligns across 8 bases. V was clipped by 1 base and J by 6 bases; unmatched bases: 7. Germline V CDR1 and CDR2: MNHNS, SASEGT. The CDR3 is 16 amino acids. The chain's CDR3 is CASSEVQRGGSGELFF. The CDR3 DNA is TGTGCCAGCAGTGAAGTTCAACGGGGGGGGTCCGGGGAGCTGTTTTTT.

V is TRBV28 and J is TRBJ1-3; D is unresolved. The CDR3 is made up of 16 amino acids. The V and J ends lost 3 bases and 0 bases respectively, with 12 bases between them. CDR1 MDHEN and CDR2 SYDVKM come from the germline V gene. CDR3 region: CASSLDPGRSGNTIYF. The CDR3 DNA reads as TGTGCCAGCAGTTTGGATCCAGGTCGCTCTGGAAACACCATATATTTT.